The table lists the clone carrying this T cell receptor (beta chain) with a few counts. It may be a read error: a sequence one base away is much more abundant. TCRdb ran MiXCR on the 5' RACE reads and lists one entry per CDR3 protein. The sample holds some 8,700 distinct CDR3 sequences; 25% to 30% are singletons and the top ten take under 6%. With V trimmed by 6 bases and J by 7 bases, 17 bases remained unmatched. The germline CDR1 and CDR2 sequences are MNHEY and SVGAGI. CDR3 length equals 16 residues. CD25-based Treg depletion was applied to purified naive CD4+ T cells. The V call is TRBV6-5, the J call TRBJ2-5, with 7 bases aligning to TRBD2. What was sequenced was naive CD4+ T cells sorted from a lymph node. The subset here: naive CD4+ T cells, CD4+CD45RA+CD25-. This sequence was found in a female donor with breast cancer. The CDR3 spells CASSRFGLVGGGTQYF. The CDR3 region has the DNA TGTGCCAGCAGCCGATTCGGACTAGTGGGAGGAGGGACCCAGTACTTC.